What follows are 20 T cell receptor beta chains derived from one specimen sequenced in a study of OX40 agonist ivuxolimab in advanced cancers. TCRdb's copy holds only in-frame clones and misses some; the assay was immunoSEQ multiplex PCR. The sample carries 70,000 to 80,000 clones, just over 85% recorded once. The source material was CD4+ or CD8+ T cells sorted from blood, sampled in a trial of the OX40 agonist ivuxolimab. The receptors stem from an adult with an advanced solid tumor such as melanoma, head and neck, liver or kidney cancer.

The chain has TRBV6-6 and TRBJ2-7; no reliable D call. Trimming left V 5 bases short and J 0 bases short, with 14 bases between. The CDR3 runs to 15 residues. Per germline, CDR1 MNHNY and CDR2 SVGAGI (reference sequence). The CDR3 protein is CASSPVDRISYEQYF. CDR3 coding DNA: TGTGCCAGCAGTCCCGTCGACCGAATCTCCTACGAGCAGTACTTC.

The rearrangement uses TRBV2 and TRBJ1-4; D not certain. The CDR3 consists of 11 residues. The V end lost 8 bases, the J end lost 8 bases, and 9 bases lay between the germline ends. Germline V CDR1 and CDR2: SNHLY, FYNNEI. The CDR3 sequence: CASLRVEKLFF. CDR3 nucleotides: TGTGCCAGCCTCAGAGTCGAAAAACTGTTTTTT.

This clone has only a few counts. The chain has TRBV19 and TRBJ2-2; D is perhaps TRBD1 (5 bases). Germline V gives CDR1 LNHDA, CDR2 SQIVND (reference sequence). Between the trimmed V and J ends, which lost 3 bases and 1 base, there was a span of 18 bases. CDR3 size: 18 residues. The CDR3 DNA reads TGTGCCAGTAGTATTGGGCAGGGAAATATCAGGAACACCGGGGAGCTGTTTTTT. As protein: CASSIGQGNIRNTGELFF.

The CDR3 nucleotides are TGTGCCAGCTCACCACCGACAGGGGCCTATGGCTACACCTTC. Translated, it gives CASSPPTGAYGYTF. This rearrangement joins TRBV18 to TRBJ1-2; 8 bases are shared with TRBD1. Germline V gene sequence: CDR1 KGHSH, CDR2 LQKENI. This CDR3 has 14 amino acids. After removal of 0 bases from V and 4 bases from J, the junction contained 1 base not matched to a gene.

This clone has more than one count but fewer than ten. This chain joins TRBV7-9 and TRBJ1-1, with a weak D call TRBD1 (5 bases). The CDR3 runs 15 residues. Germline values: CDR1 SEHNR, CDR2 FQNEAQ (reference sequence). Trimming stripped 5 bases from V and 5 bases from J, with 18 bases between. The CDR3 loop reads CASSVVGTLGTEAFF. DNA for the CDR3: TGTGCCAGCAGCGTAGTTGGGACGTTGGGAACTGAAGCTTTCTTT. The variable domain in full, with the rest retrieved from reference TRBV7-9 and TRBJ1-1, is DTGVSQNPRHKITKRGQNVTFRCDPISEHNRLYWYRQTLGQGPEFLTYFQNEAQLEKSRLLSDRFSAERPKGSFSTLEIQRTEQGDSAMYLCASSVVGTLGTEAFFGQGTRLTVV.

This clone was seen only a few times. This chain joins TRBV30 and TRBJ1-1; D gene ambiguous. V lost 0 bases and J lost 6, with 11 bases in between. The CDR3 length is 13 residues. The germline V gene has CDR1 GTSNPN and CDR2 SVGIG (reference sequence). The CDR3 DNA follows: TGTGCCTGGAGTGTACGTGTCAGCCCTGAAGCTTTCTTT. Protein sequence: CAWSVRVSPEAFF.

This rearrangement joins TRBV29-1 to TRBJ2-5; D may correspond to TRBD1 or TRBD2 (5 bases each). V dropped 3 bases and J dropped 3 bases, with 20 bases sitting between them. Germline values: CDR1 SQVTM, CDR2 ANQGSEA. This CDR3 has 16 amino acids. The CDR3 loop reads CSVDSPGQAFKETQYF. CDR3 in DNA: TGCAGCGTTGATAGTCCGGGGCAGGCCTTCAAAGAGACCCAGTACTTC.

The genes are TRBV28 and TRBJ2-2; TRBD1 agrees at 8 bases. CDR3 length equals 17 residues. Germline V gene sequence: CDR1 MDHEN, CDR2 SYDVKM. The V segment lost 3 bases and the J segment 1 base; nucleotides outside the gene matches: 7. The CDR3 sequence is CASSFSSGTGNTGELFF. CDR3 in DNA: TGTGCCAGCAGTTTCAGTTCGGGGACAGGGAACACCGGGGAGCTGTTTTTT.

The rearrangement joins TRBV5-4 to TRBJ1-1; D call uncertain. Germline V gene lookup returns CDR1 SGHNT and CDR2 YYREEE (reference sequence). V gave up 4 bases and J gave up 3 bases, with 10 bases separating them. The CDR3 is 13 amino acids. CDR3 protein: CASSTSSDTEAFF. CDR3 sequence (DNA): TGTGCCAGCAGCACGTCCTCGGACACTGAAGCTTTCTTT. The variable domain in full, completed from reference TRBV5-4 and TRBJ1-1, reads ETGVTQSPTHLIKTRGQQVTLRCSSQSGHNTVSWYQQALGQGPQFIFQYYREEENGRGNFPPRFSGLQFPNYSSELNVNALELDDSALYLCASSTSSDTEAFFGQGTRLTVV.

The chain has TRBV19 and TRBJ2-2; possible D gene TRBD2, 5 bases. Germline loops: CDR1 LNHDA, CDR2 SQIVND (reference sequence). This CDR3 contains 15 residues. V lost 1 base to trimming and J lost 4 bases, with 10 bases between them. The CDR3 nucleotides read TGTGCCAGTAGTATAGGGGCTAGCTTCACCGGGGAGCTGTTTTTT. Translation: CASSIGASFTGELFF.

The CDR3 DNA is TGTGCCAGGGTACTTCATGAGGACAATCAGCCCCAGCATTTT. Translated, it gives CARVLHEDNQPQHF. The rearrangement joins TRBV5-3 to TRBJ1-5; D gene uncertain. TRBV5-3 is an ORF, and what it does is uncertain. The V end was cut by 8 bases, the J end by 3 bases, with 15 bases between. This CDR3 contains 14 residues.

J is TRBJ1-1 and V is TRBV7-2; possible D gene TRBD1, 5 bases. The CDR3 contains 15 residues. V dropped 1 base and J dropped 4 bases, with 13 bases sitting between them. Germline V gene sequence: CDR1 SGHTA, CDR2 FQGNSA. CDR3: CASSLEARVGTEAFF. In DNA form, the CDR3 reads TGTGCCAGCAGCTTAGAGGCCAGGGTTGGCACTGAAGCTTTCTTT.

The chain is built from TRBV27 and TRBJ2-7; no definite D call. Germline CDR1 and CDR2: MNHEY and SMNVEV (reference sequence). The V and J ends lost 4 bases and 2 bases respectively, with 15 bases between them. The CDR3 contains 15 residues. CDR3 sequence (DNA): TGTGCCAGCAGTTACCCACAACCCCGGGCCTACGAGCAGTACTTC. Its translation is CASSYPQPRAYEQYF.

This chain joins TRBV28 and TRBJ2-7; 8 nucleotides line up with TRBD1. Trimming removed 8 bases from V and 4 bases from J; junction bases left unmatched: 7. Germline CDR1 reads MDHEN; CDR2 reads SYDVKM. The CDR3 is 13 amino acids. CDR3 region: CASGGQGRYEQYF. CDR3 DNA: TGTGCCAGCGGTGGACAGGGAAGATACGAGCAGTACTTC.

This clone was observed once. This chain uses TRBV5-1 with TRBJ2-7; D gene unclear. The germline CDR1 and CDR2 sequences are SGHRS and YFSETQ. The CDR3 sequence is 13 residues long. Trimming shortened V by 4 bases and J by 3 bases, and 11 bases separated the two germline ends. The CDR3: CASSTGPDYEQYF. CDR3 bases: TGCGCCAGCAGCACCGGGCCAGACTACGAGCAGTACTTC.

The chain carries TRBV6-5 and TRBJ1-2; no definite D call. The V gene's germline CDR1 is MNHEY and CDR2 SVGAGI. This CDR3 region has 12 residues. Trimming took off 3 bases at V and 7 bases at J, with 9 bases between the two ends. For the CDR3, the DNA is TGTGCCAGCAGTTATCCAAGCGGTGGCTACACCTTC. As protein: CASSYPSGGYTF.

This chain joins TRBV19 and TRBJ2-7, with 7 bases identical to TRBD1. In germline, CDR1 is LNHDA, CDR2 SQIVND (reference sequence). This CDR3 has 14 amino acids. J gave up 3 bases and V 6 bases, and 8 bases lay outside the gene matches. The CDR3, as DNA: TGTGCCAGTAGACCTGGACAGGAATTCTACGAGCAGTACTTC. Protein: CASRPGQEFYEQYF.

This clone showed up just once. This chain uses TRBV6-5 with TRBJ1-3; no reliable D call. The CDR3 has 13 amino acids. Trimming stripped 0 bases from V and 4 bases from J, with 4 bases between. Germline lookup yields CDR1 MNHEY and CDR2 SVGAGI. The CDR3 protein is CASSYSKGNTIYF. CDR3 DNA sequence: TGTGCCAGCAGTTACTCGAAGGGAAACACCATATATTTT.

The V and J genes are TRBV7-8 and TRBJ1-1; 7 positions match TRBD1. The CDR3 is 13 amino acids. The ends lost 5 bases at V and 8 bases at J; junction bases unmatched: 8. Germline CDR1 SGHVS, CDR2 FQNEAQ. The CDR3 DNA reads TGTGCCAGCAGCCCCAGGGGGTCGGGCGAAGCTTTCTTT. This gives the protein CASSPRGSGEAFF.

The V and J genes are TRBV7-6 and TRBJ2-3; tentative D call: TRBD2 (7 bases). Deletions cut 5 bases from V and 4 bases from J, with 19 bases between. The CDR3 is 16 residues long. Germline values: CDR1 SGHVS, CDR2 FNYEAQ. The CDR3 here is CASSPRTGRGADTQYF. CDR3 bases: TGTGCCAGCAGCCCTCGGACGGGGAGGGGGGCAGATACGCAGTATTTT.